This TCR beta chain appears in the sequencing data of a study of tumor-infiltrating lymphocytes in primary liver carcinoma. The overall study: Surgical resection served as treatment for the primary liver carcinoma of these patients. Patients, male and female, were 30 to 69 years old. Yields of productive TCRbeta reads ranged from roughly 3.5 to 7.5 million per sample and were similar across tissue types.

Both blood RNA, taken from unsorted whole blood, and germline DNA were extracted. Infection with HBV was chronic in patients; they were treatment-naive. The CDR3 is 16 residues long. Germline CDR1 SEHNR, CDR2 FQNEAQ (reference sequence). J gave up 6 bases and V 4 bases, and 10 bases lay outside the gene matches. Using a constant-region primer together with ProtoScript II reverse transcriptase, TCR beta cDNA was made from roughly 520 ng of total RNA. Nested multiplex PCR, run for three rounds with slightly modified ARM-PCR, yielded TCR beta libraries. It was with TRBV1-TRBV30 forward primers and a C-beta reverse primer that the first two PCR rounds were run, at 10 cycles each. TCRdb called the multiplex PCR reads again in MiXCR, with one record for every CDR3 protein. Of just over 300,000 distinct CDR3 sequences in the sample, roughly 60% were seen once.

The chain carries TRBV7-9 and TRBJ2-2; TRBD1 agrees at 8 bases. The origin of this receptor is a woman in her 30s with primary liver carcinoma and hepatitis B virus infection. Sequences were obtained from peripheral blood. CDR3 sequence: CASSSTWTGKAGELFF. The CDR3 region has the DNA TGTGCCAGCAGCTCCACCTGGACAGGGAAGGCCGGGGAGCTGTTTTTT.